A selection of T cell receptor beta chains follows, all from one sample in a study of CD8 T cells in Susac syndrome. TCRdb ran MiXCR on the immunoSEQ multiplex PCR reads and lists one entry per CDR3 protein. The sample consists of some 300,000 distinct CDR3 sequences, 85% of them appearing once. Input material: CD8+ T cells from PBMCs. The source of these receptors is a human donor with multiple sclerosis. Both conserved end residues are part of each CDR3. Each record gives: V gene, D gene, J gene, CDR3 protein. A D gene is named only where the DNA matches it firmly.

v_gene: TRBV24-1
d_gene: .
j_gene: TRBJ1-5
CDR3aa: CATSVRGRWASQPQHF

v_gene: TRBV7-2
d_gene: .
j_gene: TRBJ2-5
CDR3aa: CASSLNLRGEETQYF

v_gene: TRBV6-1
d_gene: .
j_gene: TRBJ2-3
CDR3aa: CATVAGGQYF

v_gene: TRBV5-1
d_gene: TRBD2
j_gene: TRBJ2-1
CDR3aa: CASSSRTSGSVDEQFF

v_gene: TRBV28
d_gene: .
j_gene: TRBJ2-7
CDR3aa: CASSLWTGYEQYF

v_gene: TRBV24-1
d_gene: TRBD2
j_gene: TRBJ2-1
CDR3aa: CATSDWTSGSSYNEQFF

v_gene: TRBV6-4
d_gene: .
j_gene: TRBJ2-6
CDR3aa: CASSDEHLSSGANVLTF

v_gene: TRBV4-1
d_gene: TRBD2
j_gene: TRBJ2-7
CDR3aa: CASSRAGTSGSYEQYF

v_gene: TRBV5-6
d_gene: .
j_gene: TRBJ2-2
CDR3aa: CASSFAQPGGELFF

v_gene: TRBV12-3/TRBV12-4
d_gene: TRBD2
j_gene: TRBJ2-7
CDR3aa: CASSLGRAGGGYEQYF

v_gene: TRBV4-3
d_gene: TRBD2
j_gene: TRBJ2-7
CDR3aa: CASSQYYLGLAYEQYF

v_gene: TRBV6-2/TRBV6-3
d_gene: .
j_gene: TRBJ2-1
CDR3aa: CASSYLGRPYNEQFF

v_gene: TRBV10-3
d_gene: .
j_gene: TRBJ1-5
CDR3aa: CARKQASNQPQHF

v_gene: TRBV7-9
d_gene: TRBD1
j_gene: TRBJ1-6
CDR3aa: CASSLAVQGGLGGSPLHF

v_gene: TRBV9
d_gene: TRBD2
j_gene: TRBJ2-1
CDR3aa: CASTPYLGGLAGGNEQFF

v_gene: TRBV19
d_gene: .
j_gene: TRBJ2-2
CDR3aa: CASSIEGYTGELFF

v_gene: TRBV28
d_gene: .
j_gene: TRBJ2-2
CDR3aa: CASSFYYTNTGELFF

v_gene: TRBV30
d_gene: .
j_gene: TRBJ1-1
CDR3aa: CAWSVLATAEAFF

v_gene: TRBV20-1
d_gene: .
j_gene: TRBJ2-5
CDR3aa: CSARGGAETQYF

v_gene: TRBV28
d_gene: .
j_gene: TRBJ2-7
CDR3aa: CASSLSGDRVEQYF

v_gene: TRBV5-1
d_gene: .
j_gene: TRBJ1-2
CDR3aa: CASSLESWTYGYTF

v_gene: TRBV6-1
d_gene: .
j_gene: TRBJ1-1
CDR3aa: CASRPNGVAEAFF

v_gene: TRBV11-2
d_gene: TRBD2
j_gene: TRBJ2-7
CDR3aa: CASSLELAGPPYEQYF

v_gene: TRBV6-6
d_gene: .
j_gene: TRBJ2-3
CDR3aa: CASSYSGFPSTDTQYF

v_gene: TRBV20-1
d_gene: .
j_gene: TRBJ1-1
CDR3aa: CSARSLRATEAFF

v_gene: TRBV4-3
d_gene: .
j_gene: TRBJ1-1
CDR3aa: CASSQDRAPNTEAFF

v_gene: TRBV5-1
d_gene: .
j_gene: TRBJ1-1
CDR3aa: CASFPAGGYTEAFF

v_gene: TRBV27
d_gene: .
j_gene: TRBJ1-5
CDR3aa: CASSARGEQPQHF

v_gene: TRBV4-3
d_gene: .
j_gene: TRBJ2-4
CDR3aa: CASSQFQSDGYIQYF

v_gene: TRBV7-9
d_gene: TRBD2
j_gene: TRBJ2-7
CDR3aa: CASSTAREGPEQYF

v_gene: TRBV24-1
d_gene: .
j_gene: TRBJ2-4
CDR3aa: CATRDIRYF

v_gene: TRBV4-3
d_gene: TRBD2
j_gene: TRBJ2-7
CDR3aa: CASSQGPYRTSGGDPYEQYF

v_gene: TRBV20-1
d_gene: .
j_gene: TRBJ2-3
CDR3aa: CSARDLWLADSTDTQYF